The entry that follows covers one T cell receptor (beta chain) sequence. The antigen is unknown. The assay ran at deep level. Repertoires were generated with immunoSEQ multiplex PCR, while TCRdb's copy carries only in-frame clones and drops some. In the table there are almost 700,000 clones, 92% of which are singletons. This specimen belongs to a study of shared clonotypes between healthy human individuals. The naive CD8 population came from CD45RO-negative cells selected for CCR7, without terminally differentiated effector memory CD45RA+ cells. Donors were healthy HIV-negative adults without recently reported acute infections or vaccinations. The CDR3 consists of 17 residues. V was cut by 3 bases and J by 1 base, with 18 bases left in between. The germline CDR1 and CDR2 sequences are SGHVS and FNYEAQ. Study-level results: Among non-shared clonotypes, generation probabilities were lower than among those shared by all four donors. Though the depth was large, rarefaction showed that sorted-subset sequencing was incomplete.

The chain joins TRBV7-6 to TRBJ2-5; tentative D call: TRBD1 (6 bases). Source material: naive CD8+ T cells sorted from blood. The sequence was collected from a man aged 30 to 45 in good health. The DNA for the CDR3 is TGTGCCAGCAGCTTTCTCTTGGGCCCAGGGGTCCAAGAGACCCAGTACTTC. It translates to CASSFLLGPGVQETQYF.